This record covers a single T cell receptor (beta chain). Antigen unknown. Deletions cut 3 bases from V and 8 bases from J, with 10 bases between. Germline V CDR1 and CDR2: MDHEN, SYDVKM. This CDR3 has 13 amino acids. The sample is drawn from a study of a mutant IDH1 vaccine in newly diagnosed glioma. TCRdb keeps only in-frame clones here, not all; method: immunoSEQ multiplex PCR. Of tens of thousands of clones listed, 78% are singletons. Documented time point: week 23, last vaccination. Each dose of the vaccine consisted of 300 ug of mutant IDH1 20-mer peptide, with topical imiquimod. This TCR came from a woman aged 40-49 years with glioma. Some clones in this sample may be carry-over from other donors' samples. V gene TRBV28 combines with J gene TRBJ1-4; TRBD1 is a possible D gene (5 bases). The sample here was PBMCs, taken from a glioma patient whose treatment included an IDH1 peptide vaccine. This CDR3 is CASSLRGWEKLFF. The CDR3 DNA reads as TGTGCCAGCAGTTTGAGGGGTTGGGAAAAACTGTTTTTT.